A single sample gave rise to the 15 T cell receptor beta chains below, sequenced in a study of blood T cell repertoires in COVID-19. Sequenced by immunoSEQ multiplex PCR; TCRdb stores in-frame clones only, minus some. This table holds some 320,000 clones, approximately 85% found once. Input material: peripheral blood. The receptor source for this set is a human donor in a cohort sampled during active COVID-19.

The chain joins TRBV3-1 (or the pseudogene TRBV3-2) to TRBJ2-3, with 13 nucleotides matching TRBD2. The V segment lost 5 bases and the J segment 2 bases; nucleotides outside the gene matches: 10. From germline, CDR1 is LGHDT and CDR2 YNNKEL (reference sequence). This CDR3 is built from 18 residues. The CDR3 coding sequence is TGTGCCAGCAGCTCCCGAATTACTAGCGGGGGGGACACAGATACGCAGTATTTT. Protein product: CASSSRITSGGDTDTQYF.

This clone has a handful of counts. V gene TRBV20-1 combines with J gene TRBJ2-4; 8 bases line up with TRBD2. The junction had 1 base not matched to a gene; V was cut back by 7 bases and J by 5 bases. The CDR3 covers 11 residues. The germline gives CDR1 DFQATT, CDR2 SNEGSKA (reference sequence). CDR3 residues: CSVGGENIQYF. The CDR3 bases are TGCAGTGTCGGGGGGGAAAACATTCAGTACTTC.

CDR3 amino acids: CASSLTSSYNEQFF. The CDR3 DNA sequence: TGTGCCAGCAGCTTAACGAGCTCCTACAATGAGCAGTTCTTC. The rearrangement joins TRBV7-9 to TRBJ2-1; no definite D call. Germline CDR1 SEHNR, CDR2 FQNEAQ (reference sequence). V was cut by 2 bases and J by 0 bases, with 5 bases left in between. The CDR3 totals 14 residues. The full variable domain, rest sourced from reference TRBV7-9 and TRBJ2-1, is DTGVSQNPRHKITKRGQNVTFRCDPISEHNRLYWYRQTLGQGPEFLTYFQNEAQLEKSRLLSDRFSAERPKGSFSTLEIQRTEQGDSAMYLCASSLTSSYNEQFFGPGTRLTVL.

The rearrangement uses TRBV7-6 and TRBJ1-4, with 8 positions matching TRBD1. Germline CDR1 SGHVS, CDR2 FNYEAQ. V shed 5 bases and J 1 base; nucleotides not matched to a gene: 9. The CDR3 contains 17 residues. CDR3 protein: CASSGRQGPETNEKLFF. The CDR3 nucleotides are TGTGCCAGCAGCGGTCGACAGGGGCCCGAAACTAATGAAAAACTGTTTTTT.

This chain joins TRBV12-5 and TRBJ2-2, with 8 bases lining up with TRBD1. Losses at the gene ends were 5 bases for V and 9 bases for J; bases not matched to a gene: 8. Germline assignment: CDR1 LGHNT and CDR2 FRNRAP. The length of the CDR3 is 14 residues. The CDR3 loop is CASGGPGQVRELFF. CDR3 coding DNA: TGTGCTAGTGGTGGACCGGGACAGGTCAGGGAGCTGTTTTTT.

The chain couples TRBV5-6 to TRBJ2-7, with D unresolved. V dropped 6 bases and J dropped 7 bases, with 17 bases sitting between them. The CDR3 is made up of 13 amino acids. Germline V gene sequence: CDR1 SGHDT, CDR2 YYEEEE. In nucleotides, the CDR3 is TGTGCCAGCACTTCCCTGCTGTCCGAGGAGCAGTACTTC. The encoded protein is CASTSLLSEEQYF.

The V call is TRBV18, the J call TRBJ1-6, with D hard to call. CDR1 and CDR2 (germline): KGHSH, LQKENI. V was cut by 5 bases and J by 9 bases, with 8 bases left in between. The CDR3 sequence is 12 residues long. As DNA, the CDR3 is TGTGCCAGCTCATATAGTAGTTCACCCCTCCACTTT. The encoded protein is CASSYSSSPLHF. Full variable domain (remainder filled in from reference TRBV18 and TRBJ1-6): NAGVMQNPRHLVRRRGQEARLRCSPMKGHSHVYWYRQLPEEGLKFMVYLQKENIIDESGMPKERFSAEFPKEGPSILRIQQVVRGDSAAYFCASSYSSSPLHFGNGTRLTVT.

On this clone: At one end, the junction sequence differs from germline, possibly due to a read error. CDR3 DNA sequence: TGTGCCAGCAGCCAGACCGGGACTAGCGGGGACTTC. This encodes CASSQTGTSGDF. V gene TRBV12-3 or TRBV12-4 combines with J gene TRBJ2-5; TRBD2 aligns across 13 bases. CDR3 size: 12 residues.

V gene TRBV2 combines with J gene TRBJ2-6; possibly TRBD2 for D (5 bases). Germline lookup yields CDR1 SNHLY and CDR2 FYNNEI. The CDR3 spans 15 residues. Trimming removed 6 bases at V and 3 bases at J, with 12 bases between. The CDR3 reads CASRERAFGANVLTF. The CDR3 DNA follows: TGTGCCAGCAGGGAGAGGGCTTTTGGGGCCAACGTCCTGACTTTC.

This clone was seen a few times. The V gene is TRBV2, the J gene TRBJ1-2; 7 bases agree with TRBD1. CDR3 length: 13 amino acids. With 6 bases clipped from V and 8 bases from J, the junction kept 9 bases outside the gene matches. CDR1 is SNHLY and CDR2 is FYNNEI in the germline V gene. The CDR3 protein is CASSVTGALGYTF. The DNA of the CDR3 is TGTGCCAGCAGCGTTACAGGGGCCTTGGGCTACACCTTC.

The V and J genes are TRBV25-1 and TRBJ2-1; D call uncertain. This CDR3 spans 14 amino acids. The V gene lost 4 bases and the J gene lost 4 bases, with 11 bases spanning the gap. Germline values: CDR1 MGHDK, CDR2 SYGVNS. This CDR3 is CASSANRVYNEQFF. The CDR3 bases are TGTGCCAGCAGTGCTAATCGTGTATACAATGAGCAGTTCTTC.

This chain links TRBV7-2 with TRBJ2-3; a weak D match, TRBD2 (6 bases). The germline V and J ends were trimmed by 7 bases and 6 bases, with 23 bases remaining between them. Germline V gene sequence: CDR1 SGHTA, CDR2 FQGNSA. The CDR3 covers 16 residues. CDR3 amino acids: CASTGFPGPGVDTQYF. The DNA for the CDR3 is TGTGCCAGCACCGGATTTCCGGGACCGGGGGTGGATACGCAGTATTTT.

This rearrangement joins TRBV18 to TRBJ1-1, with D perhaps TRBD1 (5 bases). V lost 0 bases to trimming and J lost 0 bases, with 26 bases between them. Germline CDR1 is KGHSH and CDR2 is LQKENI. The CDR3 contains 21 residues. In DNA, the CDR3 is TGTGCCAGCTCACCACCGATTACCCAGGGAAGGTGGGATAGGCTGAACACTGAAGCTTTCTTT. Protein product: CASSPPITQGRWDRLNTEAFF.

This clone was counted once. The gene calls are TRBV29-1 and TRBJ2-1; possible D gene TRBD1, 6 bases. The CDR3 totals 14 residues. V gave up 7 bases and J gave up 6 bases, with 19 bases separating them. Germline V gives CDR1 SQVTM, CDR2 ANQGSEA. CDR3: CSAASWGRSNEQFF. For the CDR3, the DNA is TGCAGCGCTGCGTCATGGGGGCGTAGCAATGAGCAGTTCTTC.

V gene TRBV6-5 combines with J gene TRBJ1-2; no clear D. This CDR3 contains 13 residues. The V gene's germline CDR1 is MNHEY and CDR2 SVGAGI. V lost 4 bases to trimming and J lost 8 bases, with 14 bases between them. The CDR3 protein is CASSFSRLQGYTF. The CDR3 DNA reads TGTGCCAGCAGTTTTTCGAGACTCCAAGGCTACACCTTC.